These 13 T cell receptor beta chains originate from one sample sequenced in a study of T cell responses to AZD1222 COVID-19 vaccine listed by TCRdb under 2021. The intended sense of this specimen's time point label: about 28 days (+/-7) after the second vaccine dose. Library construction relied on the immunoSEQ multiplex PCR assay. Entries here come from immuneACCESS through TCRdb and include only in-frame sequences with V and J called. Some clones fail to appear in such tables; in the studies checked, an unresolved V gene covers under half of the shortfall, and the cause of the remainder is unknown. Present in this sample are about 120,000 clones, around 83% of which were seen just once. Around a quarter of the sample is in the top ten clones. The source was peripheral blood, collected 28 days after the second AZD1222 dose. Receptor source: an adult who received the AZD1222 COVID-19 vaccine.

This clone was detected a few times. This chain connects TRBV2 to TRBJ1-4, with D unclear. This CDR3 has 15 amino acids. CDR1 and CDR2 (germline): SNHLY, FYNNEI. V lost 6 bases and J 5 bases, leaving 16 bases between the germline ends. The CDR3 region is CASSPLRSLNEKLFF. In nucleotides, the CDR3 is TGTGCCAGCAGCCCCTTGCGGTCATTGAATGAAAAACTGTTTTTT.

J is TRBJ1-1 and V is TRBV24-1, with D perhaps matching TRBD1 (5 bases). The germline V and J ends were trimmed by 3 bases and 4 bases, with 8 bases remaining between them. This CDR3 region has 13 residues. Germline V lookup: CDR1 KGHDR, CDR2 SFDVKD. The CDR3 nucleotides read TGTGCCACCAGTGATCAGGGCGGCACTGAAGCTTTCTTT. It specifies CATSDQGGTEAFF.

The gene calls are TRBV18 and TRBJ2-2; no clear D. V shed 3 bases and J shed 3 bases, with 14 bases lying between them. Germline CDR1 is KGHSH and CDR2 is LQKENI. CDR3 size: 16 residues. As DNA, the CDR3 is TGTGCCAGCTCACCCCGCGAAGCTGCGGACACCGGGGAGCTGTTTTTT. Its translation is CASSPREAADTGELFF. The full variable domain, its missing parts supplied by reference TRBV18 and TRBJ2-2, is NAGVMQNPRHLVRRRGQEARLRCSPMKGHSHVYWYRQLPEEGLKFMVYLQKENIIDESGMPKERFSAEFPKEGPSILRIQQVVRGDSAAYFCASSPREAADTGELFFGEGSRLTVL.

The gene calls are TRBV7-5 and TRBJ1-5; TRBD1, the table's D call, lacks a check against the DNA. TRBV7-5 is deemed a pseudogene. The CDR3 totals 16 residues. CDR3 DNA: TGTGCCAGAAGCCCGTACAGGGAATATAGCAATCAGCCCCAGCATTTT. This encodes CARSPYREYSNQPQHF.

CDR3 loop: CASSRLGQGSGGELFF. CDR3 DNA: TGTGCCAGCAGCCGCTTGGGACAAGGGTCGGGCGGGGAGCTGTTTTTT. The chain combines TRBV7-6 with TRBJ2-2; maybe TRBD1 (6 bases). This CDR3 has 16 residues. The germline gives CDR1 SGHVS, CDR2 FNYEAQ. V was clipped by 5 bases and J by 7 bases, with 20 bases between them.

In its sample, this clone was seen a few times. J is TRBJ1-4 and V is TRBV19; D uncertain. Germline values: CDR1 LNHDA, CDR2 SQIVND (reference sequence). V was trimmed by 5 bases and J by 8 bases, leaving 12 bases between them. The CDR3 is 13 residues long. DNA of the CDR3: TGTGCCAGTAGTCTTCGGTTGGCGGAAAAACTGTTTTTT. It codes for CASSLRLAEKLFF.

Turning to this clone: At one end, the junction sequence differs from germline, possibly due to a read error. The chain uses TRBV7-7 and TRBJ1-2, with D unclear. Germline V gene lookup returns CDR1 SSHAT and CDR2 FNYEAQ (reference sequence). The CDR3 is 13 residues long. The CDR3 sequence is CASSLAQLYGYTF. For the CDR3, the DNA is TGTGCTAGCAGCTTAGCCCAGTTATATGGCTACACCTTC.

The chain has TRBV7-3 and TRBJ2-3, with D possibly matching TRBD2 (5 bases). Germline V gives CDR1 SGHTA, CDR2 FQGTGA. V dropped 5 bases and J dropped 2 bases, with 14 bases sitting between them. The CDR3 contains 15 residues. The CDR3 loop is CASSGGIKYTDTQYF. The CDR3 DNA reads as TGTGCCAGCAGCGGAGGAATTAAATACACAGATACGCAGTATTTT.

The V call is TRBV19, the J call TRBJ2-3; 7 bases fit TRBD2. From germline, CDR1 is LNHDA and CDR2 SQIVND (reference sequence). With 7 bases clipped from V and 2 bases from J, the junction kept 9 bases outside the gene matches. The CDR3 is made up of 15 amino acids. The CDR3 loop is CASKKLAPDTDTQYF. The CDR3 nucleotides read TGTGCCAGTAAGAAACTAGCGCCGGACACAGATACGCAGTATTTT.

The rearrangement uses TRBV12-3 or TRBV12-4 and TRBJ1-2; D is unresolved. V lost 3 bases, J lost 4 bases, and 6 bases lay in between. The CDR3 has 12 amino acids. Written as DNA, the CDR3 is TGTGCCAGCAGTTTTCGCTCCTATGGCTACACCTTC. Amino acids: CASSFRSYGYTF.

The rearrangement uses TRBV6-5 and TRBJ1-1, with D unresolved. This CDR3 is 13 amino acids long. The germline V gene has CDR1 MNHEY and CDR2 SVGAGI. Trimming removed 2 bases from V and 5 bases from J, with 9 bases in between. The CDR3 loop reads CASSYTGSTEAFF. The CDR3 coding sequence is TGTGCCAGCAGTTACACCGGGAGTACTGAAGCTTTCTTT.

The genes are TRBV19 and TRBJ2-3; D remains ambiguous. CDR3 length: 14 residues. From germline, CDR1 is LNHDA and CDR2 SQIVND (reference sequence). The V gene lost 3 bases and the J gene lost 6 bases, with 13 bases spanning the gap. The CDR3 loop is CASSMRRSMDTQYF. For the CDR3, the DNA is TGTGCCAGTAGTATGCGGCGGAGCATGGATACGCAGTATTTT.

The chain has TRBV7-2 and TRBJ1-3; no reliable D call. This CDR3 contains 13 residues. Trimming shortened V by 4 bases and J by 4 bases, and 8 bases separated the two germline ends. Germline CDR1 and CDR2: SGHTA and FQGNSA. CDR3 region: CASSSAGGNTIYF. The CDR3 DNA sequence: TGTGCCAGCAGCTCCGCCGGGGGAAACACCATATATTTT. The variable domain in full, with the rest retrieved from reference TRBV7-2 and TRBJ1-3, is GAGVSQSPSNKVTEKGKDVELRCDPISGHTALYWYRQSLGQGLEFLIYFQGNSAPDKSGLPSDRFSAERTGGSVSTLTIQRTQQEDSAVYLCASSSAGGNTIYFGEGSWLTVV.